This T cell receptor (beta chain) was documented in a study of cytomegalovirus exposure and HLA in healthy donors. Study results and caveats: In an earlier analysis, about 87% or about 30%: the productive usage of most TCR beta V segments. HLA alleles were associated with roughly 17,000 TCR beta sequences in a later analysis at 0.05 false discovery rate. Most subjects' HLA-A and HLA-B alleles were reportedly predicted from TCR beta sequences.

PCR amplification relied on 60 Vbeta primers (plus 13 Jbeta primers). Original analysis: An analysis performed later counted roughly 79 million unique TCR beta chains (roughly 10 million of them shared). TCRdb's copy holds only in-frame clones and misses some; the assay was immunoSEQ multiplex PCR. V, J and clone size were drawn from that table, and D and trimming were deduced from the DNA. Its listing shows around 130,000 clones. Regarding this clone: What it binds is unknown.

CDR3 length: 13 amino acids. The ends were cut back, 4 bases at V and 4 bases at J, with 9 bases in the middle. Per the germline V gene, CDR1 is SNHLY and CDR2 is FYNNEI. The receptor's source is a woman aged 55-69 years in good health and CMV-seronegative. The chain combines TRBV2 with TRBJ2-3, with D possibly matching TRBD1 (6 bases). Sequenced input: PBMCs. CDR3 amino acids: CASSGTGSDTQYF. DNA for the CDR3: TGTGCCAGCAGTGGCACAGGGTCAGATACGCAGTATTTT.